This TCR beta chain was obtained from a study of blood T cell repertoires in COVID-19. Study context: Some COVID-19 samples were acute and others convalescent; all came from the United States, Italy and Spain. From T cells, B-cell-depleted T cells, or PBMCs came the material, which was cDNA or gDNA.

Clones were read by immunoSEQ multiplex PCR, and TCRdb kept only the in-frame ones, dropping some. The sample lists about 160,000 clones; 85% were seen once. J gave up 8 bases and V 4 bases, and 5 bases lay outside the gene matches. The CDR3 spans 14 residues. Germline V CDR1 and CDR2: MGHDK, SYGVNS. The sequence was collected from a man between 40 and 49 years old with acute or convalescent COVID-19. The V call is TRBV25-1, the J call TRBJ1-5; TRBD1 aligns across 10 bases. The source material was peripheral blood. In DNA form, the CDR3 reads TGTGCCAGCAGTGGGTGGGACAGGGGAGAGCCCCAGCATTTT. It yields the protein CASSGWDRGEPQHF.